The T cell receptor (beta chain) under discussion was sequenced for a study of blood T cell repertoires in COVID-19. The table came from immunoSEQ multiplex PCR; TCRdb's copy has only in-frame clones and leaves some out. The table includes 10,000 to 15,000 clones, just over 70% detected once. Seattle's cohort entered during active infection and was followed longitudinally. The ends were cut back, 3 bases at V and 2 bases at J, with 11 bases in the middle. This CDR3 region has 15 residues. Germline V gene data show CDR1 as KGHDR and CDR2 as SFDVKD. Sequencing used peripheral blood. The source is a man in his sixties with COVID-19, enrolled during active disease. This sequence joins TRBV24-1 and TRBJ2-3; D is ambiguous. The CDR3 DNA reads TGTGCCACCAGTGATACGCAGGATATCACAGATACGCAGTATTTT. This gives the protein CATSDTQDITDTQYF.